The clone carrying this TCR beta chain turned up a few times. This entry is derived from a study of blood T cell repertoires in COVID-19. Looking at the study overall: Material from acute and convalescent COVID-19 was sourced from the United States, Italy and Spain. T cells, B-cell-depleted T cells, or PBMCs supplied cDNA or gDNA.

Original handling: For nucleated cells, counts were estimated from reference gene primer amplification. Measured with immunoSEQ multiplex PCR; TCRdb has only the in-frame clones, and not every one. That table furnishes V, J and clone size, whereas the DNA furnished D and trimming. Of about 100,000 clones in the sample, under 90% were seen once. The specimen was peripheral blood. The sequence came from a human donor in a cohort sampled during active COVID-19.

The CDR3 bases are TGTGCCAGCAGACCCGGGGCTAGCGAGAAGACCTACAATGAGCAGTTCTTC. It yields the protein CASRPGASEKTYNEQFF. V usage is TRBV7-2 and J usage is TRBJ2-1, with a possible D match to TRBD2 (6 bases). Between the trimmed V and J ends, which lost 6 bases and 2 bases, there was a span of 20 bases. Germline-derived CDR1 and CDR2 are SGHTA and FQGNSA. The length of the CDR3 is 17 residues. The full variable domain, rest sourced from reference TRBV7-2 and TRBJ2-1, is GAGVSQSPSNKVTEKGKDVELRCDPISGHTALYWYRQSLGQGLEFLIYFQGNSAPDKSGLPSDRFSAERTGGSVSTLTIQRTQQEDSAVYLCASRPGASEKTYNEQFFGPGTRLTVL.